Listed below are T cell receptor beta chains from one sample, sequenced in a study of blood T cell repertoires in COVID-19. Clones were read by immunoSEQ multiplex PCR, and TCRdb kept only the in-frame ones, dropping some. In the table there are a few hundred thousand clones, 87% of which are singletons. Sequences were obtained from peripheral blood. The source of these receptors is a woman between 50 and 59 years old who had recovered from COVID-19. The CDR3 runs from the conserved cysteine through the conserved F or W. The D gene is left open where the match is weak.

d_gene: -
v_gene: TRBV15
CDR3aa: CATSRDRGNYEQYF

d_gene: TRBD1
v_gene: TRBV6-4
CDR3aa: CASSPDRGDTEAFF

d_gene: -
v_gene: TRBV5-1
CDR3aa: CASSLGGVRTEAFF

d_gene: TRBD2
v_gene: TRBV7-8
CDR3aa: CASSLDYSGYNEQFF

d_gene: -
v_gene: TRBV28
CDR3aa: CASTNRVVSYEQYF

d_gene: TRBD1
v_gene: TRBV29-1
CDR3aa: CSVEGRGLNYGYTF

d_gene: -
v_gene: TRBV24-1
CDR3aa: CATSDLRQGLRNEQFF

d_gene: -
v_gene: TRBV7-2
CDR3aa: CASSLARAVTEAFF

d_gene: TRBD1
v_gene: TRBV15
CDR3aa: CATSNGQGWNTEAFF

d_gene: -
v_gene: TRBV15
CDR3aa: CATSLPAARLTGELFF

d_gene: -
v_gene: TRBV4-2
CDR3aa: CASSQESNSDGTDTQYF

d_gene: -
v_gene: TRBV9
CDR3aa: CASSVVPGGNEKLFF

d_gene: TRBD2
v_gene: TRBV5-1
CDR3aa: CASSLSGGSYEQYF

d_gene: TRBD2
v_gene: TRBV6-2/TRBV6-3
CDR3aa: CASSFLILAGVDDEQYF

d_gene: -
v_gene: TRBV30
CDR3aa: CAWSVEQGGNQPQHF

d_gene: -
v_gene: TRBV5-5
CDR3aa: CASSHSGGRGYTF

d_gene: -
v_gene: TRBV7-2
CDR3aa: CASSLVGGDFSNQPQHF

d_gene: -
v_gene: TRBV28
CDR3aa: CASSFSIGGLGGYTF

d_gene: TRBD1
v_gene: TRBV5-1
CDR3aa: CASSVDRARTPLHF

d_gene: -
v_gene: TRBV4-3
CDR3aa: CASSRLTGSSYNEQFF

d_gene: TRBD2
v_gene: TRBV4-1
CDR3aa: CASSPLLSAGGGNEQFF

d_gene: TRBD1
v_gene: TRBV13
CDR3aa: CASSLYRRAQGASSYNEQFF

d_gene: -
v_gene: TRBV6-2/TRBV6-3
CDR3aa: CASSRSHEQFF

d_gene: TRBD2
v_gene: TRBV7-3
CDR3aa: CASSSPTSGGYNEQFF

d_gene: TRBD2
v_gene: TRBV30
CDR3aa: CAWSVPGGNYEQYF

d_gene: -
v_gene: TRBV5-6
CDR3aa: CASSFRGVSYNEQFF

d_gene: -
v_gene: TRBV11-2
CDR3aa: CASSTNPEKLFF

d_gene: -
v_gene: TRBV10-1
CDR3aa: CASSEDSQCTEAFF

d_gene: -
v_gene: TRBV5-6
CDR3aa: CASNQGAGREETQYF

d_gene: -
v_gene: TRBV24-1
CDR3aa: CATSDSERSSYEQYF

d_gene: -
v_gene: TRBV19
CDR3aa: CASSIDQVTEAFF

d_gene: -
v_gene: TRBV27
CDR3aa: CASSLINGNTIYF

d_gene: -
v_gene: TRBV9
CDR3aa: CASSSLGGGSTEAFF

d_gene: TRBD1
v_gene: TRBV9
CDR3aa: CASSVFTGGDGYTF

d_gene: TRBD1
v_gene: TRBV6-6
CDR3aa: CASSAYRGTGGGRRHTEAFF

d_gene: -
v_gene: TRBV11-3
CDR3aa: CASSSGYTGELFF

d_gene: -
v_gene: TRBV5-1
CDR3aa: CASSQLQMNTEAFF

d_gene: TRBD2
v_gene: TRBV5-1
CDR3aa: CASSSWTSGYEQYF

d_gene: -
v_gene: TRBV11-2
CDR3aa: CASSPTGYNEQFF

d_gene: TRBD1
v_gene: TRBV28
CDR3aa: CASNRQGAISSETQYF

d_gene: TRBD2
v_gene: TRBV5-8
CDR3aa: CASSLLAGVVDTQYF

d_gene: TRBD2
v_gene: TRBV19
CDR3aa: CASSGDYRPTDTQYF

d_gene: -
v_gene: TRBV7-4
CDR3aa: CASSRGRRVGTF

d_gene: -
v_gene: TRBV28
CDR3aa: CASSQGPNEQFF

d_gene: TRBD1
v_gene: TRBV19
CDR3aa: CASSIRTGGVNTEAFF

d_gene: -
v_gene: TRBV7-2
CDR3aa: CASSLPGGSPLHF

d_gene: TRBD1
v_gene: TRBV4-3
CDR3aa: CASSRGTGGTYEQYF

d_gene: TRBD1
v_gene: TRBV7-2
CDR3aa: CASSQNRGSNTEAFF

d_gene: -
v_gene: TRBV3-1/TRBV3-2
CDR3aa: CASSPSNAPNTEAFF

d_gene: -
v_gene: TRBV2
CDR3aa: CASIRRTTSSTDTQYF

d_gene: TRBD1
v_gene: TRBV11-2
CDR3aa: CASSSQGPGYTF

d_gene: -
v_gene: TRBV4-3
CDR3aa: CASSQDADSSPLHF

d_gene: TRBD2
v_gene: TRBV5-4
CDR3aa: CASSLASGSSYEQYF

d_gene: TRBD2
v_gene: TRBV5-1
CDR3aa: CASSWHGTSGSNYNEQFF

d_gene: -
v_gene: TRBV9
CDR3aa: CASSPGGNTEAFF